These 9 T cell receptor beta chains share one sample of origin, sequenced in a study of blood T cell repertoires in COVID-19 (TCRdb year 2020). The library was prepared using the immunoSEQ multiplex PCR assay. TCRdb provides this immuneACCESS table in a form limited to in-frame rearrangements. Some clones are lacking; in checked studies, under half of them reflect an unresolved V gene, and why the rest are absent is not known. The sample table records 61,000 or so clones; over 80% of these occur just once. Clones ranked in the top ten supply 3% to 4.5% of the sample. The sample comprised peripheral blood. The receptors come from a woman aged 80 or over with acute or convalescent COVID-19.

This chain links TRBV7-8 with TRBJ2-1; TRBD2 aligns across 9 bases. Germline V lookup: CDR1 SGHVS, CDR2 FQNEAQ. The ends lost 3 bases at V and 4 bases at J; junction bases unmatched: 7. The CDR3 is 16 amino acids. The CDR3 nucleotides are TGTGCCAGCAGCTTTCTCCAGCGGGAGGTTTACAATGAGCAGTTCTTC. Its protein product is CASSFLQREVYNEQFF.

The DNA of the CDR3 is TGTGCCAGCAGCTTAACGGAGGGCGTAACCTACGAGCAGTACTTC. Protein sequence: CASSLTEGVTYEQYF. The V call is TRBV7-3, the J call TRBJ2-7, with D maybe TRBD2 (6 bases). CDR3 size: 15 residues. Germline loops: CDR1 SGHTA, CDR2 FQGTGA. V lost 0 bases to trimming and J lost 2 bases, with 11 bases between them.

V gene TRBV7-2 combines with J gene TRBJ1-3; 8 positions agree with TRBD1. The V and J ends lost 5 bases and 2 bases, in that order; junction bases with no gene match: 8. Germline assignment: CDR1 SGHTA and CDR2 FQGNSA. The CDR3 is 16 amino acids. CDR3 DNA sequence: TGTGCCAGCAGCAGGGTAGGGACAGGACCTGGAAACACCATATATTTT. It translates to CASSRVGTGPGNTIYF. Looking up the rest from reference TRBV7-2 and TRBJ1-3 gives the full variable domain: GAGVSQSPSNKVTEKGKDVELRCDPISGHTALYWYRQSLGQGLEFLIYFQGNSAPDKSGLPSDRFSAERTGGSVSTLTIQRTQQEDSAVYLCASSRVGTGPGNTIYFGEGSWLTVV.

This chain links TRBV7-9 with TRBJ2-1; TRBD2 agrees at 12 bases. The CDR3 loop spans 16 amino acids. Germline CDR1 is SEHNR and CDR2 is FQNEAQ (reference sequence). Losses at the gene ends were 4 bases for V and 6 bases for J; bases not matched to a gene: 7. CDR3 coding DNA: TGTGCCAGCAGCTCTCCGACTAGCGGGAGCTCCAATGAGCAGTTCTTC. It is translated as CASSSPTSGSSNEQFF.

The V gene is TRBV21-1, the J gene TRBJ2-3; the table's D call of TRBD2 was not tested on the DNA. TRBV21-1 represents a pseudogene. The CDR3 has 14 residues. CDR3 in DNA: TGTGCCAGTGGCGGGGGTCCTCTTGGGGATACGCAGTATTTT. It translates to CASGGGPLGDTQYF.

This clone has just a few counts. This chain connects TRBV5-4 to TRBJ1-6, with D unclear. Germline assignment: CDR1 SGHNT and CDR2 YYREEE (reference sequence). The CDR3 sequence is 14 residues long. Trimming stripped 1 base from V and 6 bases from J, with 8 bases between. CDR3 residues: CASSLRSSNSPLHF. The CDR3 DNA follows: TGTGCCAGCAGCTTGCGGAGTTCTAATTCACCCCTCCACTTT.

The CDR3 loop is CASSRLGQTRNQPQHF. As DNA, the CDR3 is TGTGCCAGCAGCCGATTGGGACAGACCCGCAATCAGCCCCAGCATTTT. The rearrangement uses TRBV7-8 and TRBJ1-5; 7 bases agree with TRBD1. Germline assignment: CDR1 SGHVS and CDR2 FQNEAQ. The CDR3 sequence is 16 residues long. V lost 5 bases to trimming and J lost 2 bases; unmatched junction nucleotides: 9.

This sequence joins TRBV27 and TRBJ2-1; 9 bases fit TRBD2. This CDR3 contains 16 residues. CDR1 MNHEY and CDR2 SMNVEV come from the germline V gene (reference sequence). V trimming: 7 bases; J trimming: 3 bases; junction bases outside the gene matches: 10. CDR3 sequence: CASTGFTSGYYNEQFF. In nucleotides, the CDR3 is TGTGCCAGCACTGGTTTTACTAGCGGGTACTACAATGAGCAGTTCTTC.

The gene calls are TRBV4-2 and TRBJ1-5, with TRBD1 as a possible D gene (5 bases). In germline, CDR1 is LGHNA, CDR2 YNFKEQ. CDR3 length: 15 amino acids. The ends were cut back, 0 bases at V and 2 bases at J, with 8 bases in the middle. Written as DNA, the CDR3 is TGTGCCAGCAGCCAAGAGAAACAGGGCAATCAGCCCCAGCATTTT. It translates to CASSQEKQGNQPQHF.